This TCR beta chain was sequenced for a study of memory CD4+ T cells and cytomegalovirus serostatus. The sort gate was single viable CD3+CD4+CD8-CD45RO+ cells for memory CD4+ T cells. Positive selection with CD4 microbeads enriched total CD4+ T cells. Study outcomes and limitations: Each of around 69 CMV-associated TCRbeta sequences occurred in one to five individuals.

V lost 1 base and J 4 bases, leaving 19 bases between the germline ends. Germline CDR1 is MDHEN and CDR2 is SYDVKM. This CDR3 has 18 residues. Points on this clone: Its antigen is currently unknown.

Assay used: immunoSEQ multiplex PCR; TCRdb lists only in-frame clones, some missing. The sample includes 45,000 to 70,000 clones, 82% of them seen just once. The J gene is TRBJ1-4, the V gene TRBV28; perhaps TRBD1 as D (5 bases). The source of this sequence is an adult in good health and CMV-seronegative. Some clones in this sample may be carry-over from other donors' samples. What was sequenced was memory CD4+ T cells from blood. The DNA of the CDR3 is TGTGCCAGCAGTTTATACGGTCCTGCAGGGCAGAATAATGAAAAACTGTTTTTT. Its protein product is CASSLYGPAGQNNEKLFF. The entire variable domain, with the rest obtained from reference TRBV28 and TRBJ1-4, is as follows: DVKVTQSSRYLVKRTGEKVFLECVQDMDHENMFWYRQDPGLGLRLIYFSYDVKMKEKGDIPEGYSVSREKKERFSLILESASTNQTSMYLCASSLYGPAGQNNEKLFFGSGTQLSVL.